This is a list of T cell receptor beta chains from one sample in a study of regulatory T cells. Here immunoSEQ multiplex PCR was the method, and the copy in TCRdb shows in-frame clones only, minus some. The repertoire has about 9,500 clones, roughly 84% of them found once; the top ten carry over 9.5%. The sequencing sample was made of CD8+ T cells sorted from blood. Receptors were obtained from a person aged 18-35 years with CD3G deficiency. CDR3s include the opening cysteine and the closing phenylalanine or tryptophan. The D gene is left open where the match is weak. Clone size is not always given. Where it is, it says once, few, many or a class for expanded clones.

size	D	J	V	CDR3	DNA
NA	TRBD1	TRBJ1-1	TRBV5-1	CASSRGTGFEAFF	TGCGCCAGCAGCCGCGGGACAGGGTTTGAAGCTTTCTTT
medium-sized	NA	TRBJ1-1	TRBV6-1	CASRRKGIVTEAFF	TGTGCCAGCAGAAGGAAAGGGATCGTCACTGAAGCTTTCTTT
NA	NA	TRBJ1-5	TRBV19	CASNGGRYQPQHF	TGTGCCAGTAACGGGGGGCGTTATCAGCCCCAGCATTTT
large	NA	TRBJ2-3	TRBV9	CASSGNPRDGTDTQYF	TGTGCCAGCAGCGGTAACCCCCGGGACGGCACAGATACGCAGTATTTT
NA	NA	TRBJ2-7	TRBV11-2	CASSLGLLYEQYF	TGTGCCAGCAGCTTAGGACTTCTCTACGAGCAGTACTTC
once	NA	TRBJ1-1	TRBV6-1	CASQGLDSPNTEAFF	TGTGCCAGCCAGGGCCTGGACAGCCCGAACACTGAAGCTTTCTTT
NA	NA	TRBJ2-7	TRBV27	CASSSGGSLGEQYF	TGTGCCAGCAGTTCAGGTGGGAGTCTGGGCGAGCAGTACTTC
few	TRBD2	TRBJ2-3	TRBV7-9	CASSSSGMGTDTQYF	TGTGCCAGCAGTTCAAGCGGGATGGGCACAGATACGCAGTATTTT
NA	NA	TRBJ2-7	TRBV5-1	CASSPNPGGSYEQYF	TGCGCCAGCAGCCCAAATCCAGGCGGCAGCTACGAGCAGTACTTC
few	NA	TRBJ2-1	TRBV19	CASSISGNSYNEQFF	TGTGCCAGTAGTATCAGCGGCAACTCCTACAATGAGCAGTTCTTC
NA	TRBD1	TRBJ1-1	TRBV5-1	CASSLPETGGRTEAFF	TGCGCCAGCAGCTTGCCTGAGACAGGGGGTAGGACTGAAGCTTTCTTT
once	NA	TRBJ2-1	TRBV27	CASSLGGYNEQFF	TGTGCCAGCAGCCTGGGAGGTTACAATGAGCAGTTCTTC
NA	NA	TRBJ2-4	TRBV10-2	CASRDAGKGIQYF	TGCGCCAGCAGAGACGCCGGGAAGGGCATTCAGTACTTC
NA	TRBD1	TRBJ1-5	TRBV15	CATSRKDRVHQPQHF	TGTGCCACCAGCAGGAAGGACAGGGTGCATCAGCCCCAGCATTTT
NA	TRBD1	TRBJ1-1	TRBV5-1	CASSSTGTGNTEAFF	TGCGCCAGCAGCTCGACCGGGACAGGGAACACTGAAGCTTTCTTT
NA	TRBD2	TRBJ2-7	TRBV10-2	CASRASGSYEQYF	TGCGCCAGCAGGGCTAGCGGGTCTTACGAGCAGTACTTC
NA	NA	TRBJ1-1	TRBV6-1	CASLKWGLRHTEAFF	TGTGCCAGCCTAAAGTGGGGGCTCAGGCACACTGAAGCTTTCTTT
NA	NA	TRBJ2-7	TRBV11-2	CASSLGNFYEQYF	TGTGCCAGCAGCCTTGGGAATTTCTACGAGCAGTACTTC
NA	TRBD2	TRBJ2-7	TRBV28	CASSPWAGDEQYF	TGTGCCAGCAGCCCATGGGCGGGAGACGAGCAGTACTTC
NA	NA	TRBJ2-2	TRBV28	CASSFTGGNTGELFF	TGTGCCAGCAGTTTTACAGGCGGGAACACCGGGGAGCTGTTTTTT
NA	NA	TRBJ2-5	TRBV7-8	CASSSPGGISETQYF	TGTGCCAGCAGCTCGCCCGGCGGTATTAGCGAGACCCAGTACTTC
NA	NA	TRBJ1-1	TRBV28	CASQEGGDTEAFF	TGTGCCAGCCAGGAGGGGGGCGATACTGAAGCTTTCTTT